Here is one T cell receptor (beta chain) with its context. This clone turned up a few times. Its antigen has not been determined. Base qualities are missing; no much larger clone stands one base away. The source of the sample is a study of beta chain features in type 1 diabetes (dated by TCRdb to the late 2010s). Broadly, across the study: Patients and healthy donors did not differ in mean age, gender distribution, total cell number or subset yield. Regulatory and stem cell-like memory subsets were isolated from only 8 patients and roughly 8 healthy donors, whereas naive and central memory subsets came from all 30 or so donors. A total of about 100,000,000 sorted cells were examined across all samples, and RNA yield correlated strongly with the number of cells per subset. In the study, TCRB repertoires of sorted circulating CD4+ T cell subsets from recently diagnosed type 1 diabetes patients were compared with those of matched healthy donors. Results and caveats for the whole study, not just this receptor: Because cDNA was sequenced instead of genomic DNA, highly expressing activated cells could be over-represented, though the groups showed no difference in activation or CD3 levels. In all four CD4+ subsets, TCRB CDR3 length was moderately but significantly shorter in type 1 diabetes patients. Fewer insertions and more nucleotide deletions at VDJ recombination sites were observed in patients with type 1 diabetes, implying thymic rearrangement abnormalities. Shorter templates might be favored by PCR, yet because patient and control samples were amplified and corrected together, any such skew would affect both groups equally. Because small numbers of individuals were included in the HLA sub-analyses, any influence of HLA type on TCRB rearrangement was left unresolved. Naive, central memory and regulatory TCRB repertoires appeared more similar among patients than among healthy donors.

V is reduced by 6 bases and J by 1 base, leaving a spacing of 15 bases between them. From cysteine to phenylalanine, the CDR3 is 15 amino acids long. Of the read, only the CDR3 DNA is kept; its 45 bases are in frame from base 1. The germline V gene (reference sequence) provides CDR1 MNHEY and CDR2 SMNVEV. The entire amount of isolated RNA was reverse transcribed using the High Capacity cDNA Reverse Transcription Kit, so the sequenced TCRB transcripts were expressed ones. Naive, central memory and regulatory T cell samples underwent deep immunoSEQ sequencing, averaging about 3.57 million total reads per sample. After sorted cells were lysed in RLT buffer, RNA was extracted with DNase-treated RNeasy Micro or Mini kits, with the choice depending on cell number. Each cell subset was processed separately to prevent cross-contamination, with patient and healthy donor samples processed together. Using the immunoSEQ multiplex PCR, TCRB sequences were amplified from cDNA into 87-bp fragments spanning the CDR3 region. Sequencing of the amplicons was done on the Illumina HiSeq platform. In the original analysis: Synthetic template baselines were used to correct PCR bias computationally, reads within Hamming distance 2 were collapsed, and singletons that could not be merged were discarded. Reads were aligned against IMGT so that V, D and J genes, CDR3 length and insertions or deletions at six rearrangement sites could be assigned. Within each subset, clonotype counts were normalized to sorted cell number, and only after that were true diversity and Gini coefficients computed with the tcR R package. The overlap coefficient, calculated on TCRB nucleotide sequences, was used to measure repertoire sharing. Out-of-frame TCRB sequences from naive cells were analyzed to stand in for the pre-selection repertoire. As stored in TCRdb, this immuneACCESS dataset retains in-frame rearrangements with V and J assigned. A fraction of the clones does not appear; measured against another copy, unresolved V genes explain less than half of the discrepancy, and the remainder lacks a known reason. That table furnishes V, J and clone size, whereas the DNA furnished D and trimming. This sample is represented by 900,000 or so clones; 15% to 20% of them were singletons. 0.02% to 0.03% of the sample is taken by the ten largest.

From each donor, a single peripheral blood sample of 90 to 150 mL on average was drawn into heparinised tubes. Naive, central memory, regulatory and stem cell-like memory CD4+ T cells were sorted on a BD FACSAria II using a panel including CD45RO, CCR7, CD25, CD127, CD95 and CD27. Every sorted population had a purity above 95%. PBMCs were isolated immediately by Lymphoprep density gradient centrifugation and stained directly without culture. So that batch effects would be minimized, each experiment stained and sorted samples in pairs, pairing one healthy donor with one patient. The chain uses TRBV27 and TRBJ2-5; perhaps TRBD1 is the D gene, with 5 bases matching. The receptor comes from a woman between 18 and 30 years old in good health. The sequencing input was naive CD4+ T cells from blood. The cell subset or site label corresponds to: true naive CD4+ T cells. The CDR3 region has the sequence CASRSPGSGQETQYF. The nucleotide sequence is TGTGCCAGCAGATCCCCAGGGTCCGGCCAAGAGACCCAGTACTTC.